This entry lists 23 T cell receptor beta chains sequenced from one sample in a study of shared clonotypes between healthy human individuals. The protocol was immunoSEQ multiplex PCR, while the TCRdb copy is restricted to in-frame clones and leaves out a portion. The sample gives some 2,500,000 clones, roughly 93% of which show up once; 0.36% is in the top ten. The specimen sequenced was naive CD4+ T cells from PBMCs. Subset meaning: CD45RA+ positively selected. These receptors originate from a man younger than 30 in good health. Some clones in this sample may be carry-over from other donors' samples.

J is TRBJ2-3 and V is TRBV29-1; D not resolved. V lost 4 bases to trimming and J lost 0 bases, with 11 bases between them. The CDR3 runs to 14 residues. In germline, CDR1 is SQVTM, CDR2 ANQGSEA. CDR3 sequence reads: CSVVFTSSTDTQYF. The CDR3, as DNA: TGCAGCGTTGTGTTTACCTCTAGCACAGATACGCAGTATTTT.

V usage is TRBV6-5 and J usage is TRBJ2-2, with D perhaps given as TRBD1 or TRBD2 (5 bases each). This CDR3 spans 13 amino acids. Trimming left V 6 bases short and J 6 bases short, with 11 bases between. CDR1 and CDR2 (germline): MNHEY, SVGAGI. CDR3 residues: CASSNRGAGELFF. CDR3 nucleotide sequence: TGTGCCAGCAGCAACCGGGGCGCCGGGGAGCTGTTTTTT.

This chain links TRBV25-1 with TRBJ1-2; 9 nucleotides agree with TRBD1. V lost 3 bases to trimming and J lost 2 bases; unmatched junction nucleotides: 4. The length of the CDR3 is 15 residues. The germline gives CDR1 MGHDK, CDR2 SYGVNS. CDR3 nucleotide sequence: TGTGCCAGCAGTGACCCCGGGACAGGGAACTATGGCTACACCTTC. Translated, it gives CASSDPGTGNYGYTF.

This sequence joins TRBV6-5 and TRBJ1-1, with D possibly matching TRBD1 (5 bases). The germline V and J ends were trimmed by 4 bases and 11 bases, with 17 bases remaining between them. The CDR3 runs to 13 residues. Per germline, CDR1 MNHEY and CDR2 SVGAGI. The CDR3 DNA follows: TGTGCCAGCAGTTTCCCGGGACGGCAGAGGGCTTTCTTT. It encodes CASSFPGRQRAFF.

The chain links TRBV6-1 to TRBJ2-7; TRBD1 might be the D (5 bases). Trimming cost V 7 bases and J 0 bases, with 16 bases left between them. This CDR3 has 15 residues. The germline gives CDR1 MNHNS, CDR2 SASEGT. The CDR3 loop is CASITIVTASYEQYF. The DNA of the CDR3 is TGTGCCAGCATTACCATTGTGACAGCCTCCTACGAGCAGTACTTC.

The V call is TRBV5-1, the J call TRBJ2-7; no firm D call. The CDR3 runs 14 residues. CDR1 SGHRS and CDR2 YFSETQ come from the germline V gene. Trimming removed 1 base at V and 0 bases at J, with 8 bases between. The CDR3 sequence: CASSLLQLSYEQYF. CDR3 DNA: TGCGCCAGCAGCTTGTTGCAGCTCTCCTACGAGCAGTACTTC.

A word on this clone: A junction end diverges from the germline sequence, so it may reflect a read error. V gene TRBV6-5 combines with J gene TRBJ2-5; TRBD2 is a possible D gene (5 bases). Germline lookup yields CDR1 MNHEY and CDR2 SVGAGI. The CDR3 has 13 amino acids. Here the CDR3 DNA reads TGTGCCAGCGGTTACGAGGGATTAGAGACCCAGTACTTC. Protein sequence: CASGYEGLETQYF.

The J gene is TRBJ1-3, the V gene TRBV7-2; 8 nucleotides align to TRBD1. With V trimmed by 5 bases and J by 3 bases, 6 bases remained unmatched. The CDR3 sequence is 15 residues long. CDR1 is SGHTA, CDR2 FQGNSA, per germline. The CDR3: CASSLTGGLGNTIYF. CDR3 DNA: TGTGCCAGCAGCCTCACAGGGGGTCTTGGAAACACCATATATTTT.

This sequence joins TRBV7-8 and TRBJ2-7; D could derive from TRBD1 or TRBD2 (6 bases each). CDR1 is SGHVS and CDR2 is FQNEAQ in the germline V gene. CDR3 length: 14 amino acids. Trimming left V 5 bases short and J 1 base short, with 12 bases between. The CDR3 DNA sequence: TGTGCCAGCAGCGCGGAGGGGGGATCCTACGAGCAGTACTTC. Protein: CASSAEGGSYEQYF.

The J gene is TRBJ2-7, the V gene TRBV7-9; D uncertain. The V and J ends lost 5 bases and 7 bases respectively, with 15 bases between them. The CDR3 runs 13 residues. The germline V gene encodes CDR1 SEHNR and CDR2 FQNEAQ (reference sequence). The CDR3 DNA sequence: TGTGCCAGCAGCCTAGAGGTCCTCAGGGAGCAGTACTTC. It codes for CASSLEVLREQYF.

This clone was detected only once. V and J are TRBV28 and TRBJ1-4; no clear D. CDR1 and CDR2 from the germline V gene are MDHEN and SYDVKM. CDR3 length: 15 residues. Trimming removed 3 bases at V and 10 bases at J, with 18 bases between. As DNA, the CDR3 is TGTGCCAGCAGTTTTCGAAGGGTGGGGTACGGAAAACTGTTTTTT. This sequence encodes CASSFRRVGYGKLFF.

This chain joins TRBV4-1 and TRBJ1-2; 8 bases line up with TRBD1. The germline V gene has CDR1 MGHRA and CDR2 YSYEKL. This CDR3 spans 16 amino acids. J was trimmed by 3 bases and V by 2 bases; bases with no gene match: 8. CDR3 protein: CASSQQWTGKDYGYTF. The CDR3 DNA is TGCGCCAGCAGCCAACAATGGACAGGGAAGGACTATGGCTACACCTTC.

V gene TRBV7-8 combines with J gene TRBJ2-1; D is unresolved. V was trimmed by 0 bases and J by 4 bases, leaving 7 bases between them. CDR1 and CDR2 (germline): SGHVS, FQNEAQ. CDR3 length: 14 residues. CDR3 loop: CASSLAVGYNEQFF. CDR3 coding DNA: TGTGCCAGCAGCTTAGCGGTGGGTTACAATGAGCAGTTCTTC.

The chain couples TRBV6-5 to TRBJ1-2, with D maybe TRBD1 (6 bases). The germline V gene has CDR1 MNHEY and CDR2 SVGAGI. The CDR3 extends over 14 amino acids. Trimming removed 7 bases at V and 7 bases at J, with 19 bases between. The CDR3 DNA reads TGTGCCAGCACCTCTGCCCAGGGGAGGGGTGGCTACACCTTC. Its protein product is CASTSAQGRGGYTF.

Turning to this clone: Other nucleotide sequences in the sample specify the same CDR3. The gene calls are TRBV28 and TRBJ1-3; 9 bases line up with TRBD1. The trim removed 6 bases at V and 4 bases at J, leaving 4 bases unmatched. Germline lookup yields CDR1 MDHEN and CDR2 SYDVKM. The CDR3 consists of 14 residues. Written as DNA, the CDR3 is TGTGCCAGCAGGGGGACAGGGCCAGGAAACACCATATATTTT. Translated: CASRGTGPGNTIYF.

A word on this clone: Other DNA sequences in the same sample also yield this CDR3. The V and J genes are TRBV27 and TRBJ1-3, with unresolved D. CDR3 length: 14 residues. The V end was cut by 8 bases, the J end by 2 bases, with 13 bases between. Germline CDR1 is MNHEY and CDR2 is SMNVEV (reference sequence). DNA of the CDR3: TGTGCCAGCTCCTTAACCGGGACTGGAAACACCATATATTTT. Protein sequence: CASSLTGTGNTIYF.

The V call is TRBV18, the J call TRBJ2-7; D call uncertain. Germline CDR1 KGHSH, CDR2 LQKENI. The CDR3 loop spans 14 amino acids. Trimming left V 2 bases short and J 0 bases short, with 8 bases between. Here the CDR3 reads CASSPIRSSYEQYF. In DNA, the CDR3 is TGTGCCAGCTCACCAATCAGGAGCTCCTACGAGCAGTACTTC.

The chain uses TRBV7-3 and TRBJ2-7; no firm D call. Trimming removed 3 bases at V and 4 bases at J, with 10 bases between. CDR3 length: 13 amino acids. Germline V lookup: CDR1 SGHTA, CDR2 FQGTGA. In DNA form, the CDR3 reads TGTGCCAGCAGCTTGGACCAGAATTACGAGCAGTACTTC. Translating gives CASSLDQNYEQYF.

V gene TRBV28 combines with J gene TRBJ1-4, with D unresolved. The V end lost 7 bases, the J end lost 2 bases, and 11 bases lay between the germline ends. CDR1 and CDR2 from the germline V gene are MDHEN and SYDVKM. This CDR3 has 14 residues. CDR3 amino acids: CASNSRATNEKLFF. The CDR3 DNA sequence: TGTGCCAGCAACTCAAGGGCTACTAATGAAAAACTGTTTTTT.

This sequence joins TRBV28 and TRBJ1-5; possible D gene TRBD1, 5 bases. The CDR3 sequence is 15 residues long. Per the germline V gene, CDR1 is MDHEN and CDR2 is SYDVKM. V was cut by 5 bases and J by 2 bases, with 13 bases left in between. CDR3 residues: CASSPQGGGNQPQHF. The CDR3 DNA is TGTGCCAGCAGTCCGCAGGGTGGTGGCAATCAGCCCCAGCATTTT.

This chain uses TRBV11-3 with TRBJ2-3, with 11 bases lining up with TRBD2. Germline V gene data show CDR1 as SGHNT and CDR2 as YENEEA. This CDR3 has 15 amino acids. V was clipped by 3 bases and J by 5 bases; unmatched bases: 4. The CDR3 spells CASSLGGLAEDTQYF. In nucleotides, the CDR3 is TGTGCCAGCAGCTTGGGGGGACTAGCGGAAGATACGCAGTATTTT.

The chain has TRBV2 and TRBJ2-1, with 12 positions matching TRBD2. Trimming at V came to 6 bases and at J to 10 bases, leaving 16 bases not matched to a gene. The V gene's germline CDR1 is SNHLY and CDR2 FYNNEI. The CDR3 length is 17 residues. In DNA, the CDR3 is TGTGCCAGCAGCGCCGACTTGACTAGCGGGAGATCACGGGAGCAGTTCTTC. It yields the protein CASSADLTSGRSREQFF.

The chain links TRBV15 to TRBJ2-5, with 9 nucleotides matching TRBD2. V was pared by 9 bases and J by 7 bases, with 12 bases of the junction left unmatched. Germline CDR1 LNHNV, CDR2 YYDKDF (reference sequence). This CDR3 spans 14 amino acids. The CDR3 DNA reads as TGTGCCACGGAGGCGGGAGGGCCTACTCGGACCCAGTACTTC. Translation: CATEAGGPTRTQYF.